This TCR beta chain was captured by sequencing in a study of shared clonotypes between healthy human individuals. In the study overall: Three men and a couple of women, aged 18 to 49, were donors.

Execution of the assay was at deep level. Data came from immunoSEQ multiplex PCR; TCRdb stores just in-frame clones and leaves some out. The table has 950,000 to 1,200,000 clones, around 77% seen once. The J segment lost 2 bases and the V segment lost 3 bases, leaving 9 bases of the junction unmatched. From germline, CDR1 is SGDLS and CDR2 YYNGEE. The CDR3 covers 17 residues. Notes on the study in general: The study sampled only blood, and tissue repertoires likely differ.

Regarding this clone: Its cognate antigen is unknown.

Recent acute infections and vaccinations were absent in the healthy HIV-negative adult donors. The sequencing sample was made of memory CD4+ T cells from PBMCs. The subset: CD45RA-negative fraction. The sequence was obtained from a man aged 18 to 30 in good health. Some clones in this sample may be carry-over from other donors' samples. The chain links TRBV9 to TRBJ2-3; 10 nucleotides line up with TRBD1. The CDR3 is CASSALRGQGFTDTQYF. The DNA of the CDR3 is TGTGCCAGCAGCGCTCTTAGGGGACAGGGGTTCACAGATACGCAGTATTTT.